These 2 T cell receptor beta chains were sequenced from one sample in a study of OX40 agonist ivuxolimab in advanced cancers. Produced via immunoSEQ multiplex PCR; TCRdb's table is partial and in-frame only. This sample yields tens of thousands of clones, of which about 89% are seen a single time; 0.45% to 0.7% belongs to the top ten. Here the sequenced sample was CD4+ or CD8+ T cells sorted from blood, taken in a trial of the OX40 agonist ivuxolimab. These receptors were collected from an adult with an advanced solid tumor such as melanoma, head and neck, liver or kidney cancer.

The V gene is TRBV5-1, the J gene TRBJ2-1; D call uncertain. The CDR3 contains 15 residues. V was cut by 5 bases and J by 4 bases, with 16 bases left in between. Germline CDR1 reads SGHRS; CDR2 reads YFSETQ. The CDR3 is CASSLRPQSYNEQFF. The CDR3 DNA reads as TGCGCCAGCAGTCTTCGGCCCCAATCTTACAATGAGCAGTTCTTC.

This chain links TRBV7-8 with TRBJ2-5; D might be TRBD1 or TRBD2, each matching 5 bases. This CDR3 region has 17 residues. CDR1 is SGHVS, CDR2 FQNEAQ, per germline. V was shortened by 5 bases and J by 1 base, with 20 bases between the two germline ends. This chain's CDR3 is CASSPPPGTRPQETQYF. CDR3 DNA: TGTGCCAGCAGCCCCCCCCCGGGGACGCGCCCCCAAGAGACCCAGTACTTC.